The 30 T cell receptor beta chains in this list originate from one sample, sequenced in a study of blood T cell repertoires in COVID-19. The method was immunoSEQ multiplex PCR; TCRdb's version includes in-frame clones alone and lacks a portion of them. The table records approximately 70,000 clones, about nine tenths of them present only once. Material for sequencing was peripheral blood. The receptors were gathered from a man aged 65 to 85 with active or convalescent COVID-19.

The chain joins TRBV6-6 to TRBJ1-1; 9 nucleotides align to TRBD1. Germline trimming cut 7 bases from V and 2 bases from J; bases unmatched to any gene: 5. Germline V gene lookup returns CDR1 MNHNY and CDR2 SVGAGI (reference sequence). The CDR3 loop spans 14 amino acids. The CDR3 coding sequence is TGTGCCAGCACAACTACAGGGGGCAACACTGAAGCTTTCTTT. It encodes CASTTTGGNTEAFF.

In its sample, this clone was seen many times. The chain has TRBV4-1 and TRBJ1-1; weak D call: TRBD1 (5 bases). The CDR3 totals 14 residues. V gave up 6 bases and J gave up 0 bases, with 11 bases separating them. Germline-derived CDR1 and CDR2 are MGHRA and YSYEKL. CDR3 protein: CASRQDGVNTEAFF. The CDR3 DNA reads TGCGCCAGCAGACAGGATGGAGTGAACACTGAAGCTTTCTTT.

The rearrangement joins TRBV28 to TRBJ2-3; 8 bases match TRBD2. Trimming took 8 bases from V and 4 from J; bases not matched to a gene: 14. The germline gives CDR1 MDHEN, CDR2 SYDVKM. The CDR3 contains 16 residues. The chain's CDR3 is CASVTAGAGFSDTQYF. CDR3 in DNA: TGTGCCAGCGTTACAGCGGGAGCCGGCTTTTCAGATACGCAGTATTTT.

V usage is TRBV5-1 and J usage is TRBJ1-4, with 8 bases lining up with TRBD1. The ends lost 0 bases at V and 3 bases at J; junction bases unmatched: 1. Germline assignment: CDR1 SGHRS and CDR2 YFSETQ. CDR3 length: 15 residues. The CDR3 sequence: CASSLGQGSNEKLFF. In DNA, the CDR3 is TGCGCCAGCAGCTTGGGACAGGGGTCTAATGAAAAACTGTTTTTT.

This clone was seen a handful of times. This chain links TRBV19 with TRBJ2-1, with D possibly TRBD2 on 5 matching bases. The CDR3 runs to 13 residues. Trimming pared 3 bases from V and 7 bases from J, leaving 10 bases between. Germline V gene lookup returns CDR1 LNHDA and CDR2 SQIVND (reference sequence). The CDR3 here is CASSIEGENEQFF. CDR3 coding DNA: TGTGCCAGTAGTATCGAGGGAGAGAATGAGCAGTTCTTC.

This clone was seen at least ten times. This specimen includes other DNA sequences encoding the same CDR3. The chain employs TRBV6-1 and TRBJ1-2; 7 nucleotides align to TRBD1. The CDR3 loop spans 13 amino acids. V gave up 3 bases and J gave up 8 bases; unmatched junction bases: 6. Germline CDR1 MNHNS, CDR2 SASEGT. CDR3 protein: CASSETGLGGYTF. The DNA for the CDR3 is TGTGCCAGCAGTGAGACAGGGCTGGGCGGCTACACCTTC.

The V call is TRBV19, the J call TRBJ2-1; D uncertain. Germline CDR1 LNHDA, CDR2 SQIVND (reference sequence). The CDR3 covers 14 residues. V gave up 8 bases and J gave up 2 bases, with 13 bases separating them. The CDR3 region is CASSQFVPYNEQFF. CDR3 nucleotide sequence: TGTGCCAGTTCCCAGTTCGTTCCCTACAATGAGCAGTTCTTC.

The chain has TRBV12-3 or TRBV12-4 and TRBJ1-4; D perhaps matches TRBD1 (6 bases). V was cut by 7 bases and J by 8 bases, with 14 bases left in between. The CDR3 contains 13 residues. In nucleotides, the CDR3 is TGTGCCAGCAACCAGGGGCCTGGGGAAAAACTGTTTTTT. As protein: CASNQGPGEKLFF.

This chain joins TRBV3-1 (or the pseudogene TRBV3-2) and TRBJ1-5, with a weak D call TRBD1 (5 bases). Trimming stripped 4 bases from V and 5 bases from J, with 9 bases between. The CDR3 extends over 13 amino acids. Germline-derived CDR1 and CDR2 are LGHDT and YNNKEL (reference sequence). The DNA for the CDR3 is TGTGCCAGCAGCCGACCGGGGGATCAGCCCCAGCATTTT. Its translation: CASSRPGDQPQHF.

The chain combines TRBV30 with TRBJ1-1; D unclear. Trimming cost V 0 bases and J 10 bases, with 12 bases left between them. The CDR3 is 12 amino acids. CDR1 and CDR2 from the germline V gene are GTSNPN and SVGIG (reference sequence). The CDR3 spells CAWSVVRLGAFF. The CDR3 DNA is TGTGCCTGGAGTGTTGTGAGGCTCGGAGCTTTCTTT.

This clone was counted many times. V usage is TRBV3-1 (or the pseudogene TRBV3-2) and J usage is TRBJ2-3, with no clear D. Trimming removed 4 bases at V and 3 bases at J, with 2 bases between. The CDR3 length is 11 residues. Germline CDR1 reads LGHDT; CDR2 reads YNNKEL (reference sequence). CDR3 in amino acids: CASSLTDTQYF. The CDR3 nucleotides are TGTGCCAGCAGCCTAACAGATACGCAGTATTTT.

The J gene is TRBJ2-3, the V gene TRBV9, with 7 bases aligning to TRBD1. The CDR3 runs to 16 residues. Germline lookup yields CDR1 SGDLS and CDR2 YYNGEE. V was clipped by 4 bases and J by 4 bases; unmatched bases: 12. The CDR3 loop is CASSLRGRLDADTQYF. CDR3 DNA: TGTGCCAGCAGCCTAAGGGGGCGATTAGATGCAGATACGCAGTATTTT.

The gene calls are TRBV9 and TRBJ1-1, with no clear D. The CDR3 is 13 residues long. The ends were cut back, 0 bases at V and 0 bases at J, with 3 bases in the middle. CDR1 and CDR2 (germline): SGDLS, YYNGEE. CDR3 nucleotides: TGTGCCAGCAGCGTAGACATGAACACTGAAGCTTTCTTT. This codes for CASSVDMNTEAFF.

The chain recombines TRBV15 with TRBJ2-5; weak D call: TRBD2 (5 bases). The V and J ends lost 1 base and 5 bases respectively, with 17 bases between them. This CDR3 has 16 amino acids. The germline V gene encodes CDR1 LNHNV and CDR2 YYDKDF (reference sequence). CDR3 in amino acids: CATSRGTLASGETQYF. The CDR3 DNA reads TGTGCCACCAGCAGAGGGACGCTAGCTTCCGGGGAGACCCAGTACTTC.

The chain links TRBV9 to TRBJ2-7, with TRBD2 as a possible D gene (5 bases). The CDR3 runs to 15 residues. Germline-derived CDR1 and CDR2 are SGDLS and YYNGEE. V was trimmed by 2 bases and J by 0 bases, leaving 12 bases between them. CDR3 DNA: TGTGCCAGCAGCGTGGCGGACTCGAGCTCCTACGAGCAGTACTTC. Protein: CASSVADSSSYEQYF.

The V gene is TRBV19, the J gene TRBJ1-2, with D possibly TRBD1 on 5 matching bases. The CDR3 totals 15 residues. V was pared by 6 bases and J by 2 bases, with 16 bases between. The V gene's germline CDR1 is LNHDA and CDR2 SQIVND (reference sequence). In nucleotides, the CDR3 is TGTGCCAGTAGCGTCTTGACAGTCGCGAACTATGGCTACACCTTC. This encodes CASSVLTVANYGYTF.

The CDR3 coding sequence is TGCAGCGCGATGGGGGCCGGGTCCTACGAGCAGTACTTC. As protein: CSAMGAGSYEQYF. The rearrangement links TRBV29-1 to TRBJ2-7, with D maybe TRBD1 (6 bases). V lost 7 bases and J lost 1, with 14 bases in between. The CDR3 sequence is 13 residues long. Germline lookup yields CDR1 SQVTM and CDR2 ANQGSEA.

V and J are TRBV30 and TRBJ2-3; TRBD2 matches 15 bases. V lost 2 bases to trimming and J lost 6 bases; unmatched junction nucleotides: 3. The CDR3 consists of 15 residues. Per the germline V gene, CDR1 is GTSNPN and CDR2 is SVGIG (reference sequence). The CDR3 loop is CAWSLGTSGGDTQYF. CDR3 nucleotide sequence: TGTGCCTGGAGTCTCGGGACTAGCGGGGGGGATACGCAGTATTTT.

The count of this clone is one. The chain links TRBV5-1 to TRBJ2-7, with D unclear. Trimming took off 5 bases at V and 3 bases at J, with 18 bases between the two ends. The CDR3 consists of 15 residues. The germline V gene encodes CDR1 SGHRS and CDR2 YFSETQ. Here the CDR3 DNA reads TGCGCCAGCAGAACTTTTAGTGGTTCGGGCTACGAGCAGTACTTC. It translates to CASRTFSGSGYEQYF.

The CDR3 loop is CASSSLTGGHEQYF. CDR3 nucleotide sequence: TGCGCCAGCAGCTCCTTGACAGGGGGCCACGAGCAGTACTTC. The chain is built from TRBV5-1 and TRBJ2-7, with 10 nucleotides matching TRBD1. Germline loops: CDR1 SGHRS, CDR2 YFSETQ. With V trimmed by 3 bases and J by 5 bases, 5 bases remained unmatched. The CDR3 has 14 residues.

The chain combines TRBV6-2 or TRBV6-3 with TRBJ1-2; 9 bases fit TRBD1. Germline values: CDR1 MNHEY, CDR2 SVGEGT. This CDR3 is built from 15 residues. Trimming took 0 bases from V and 8 from J; bases not matched to a gene: 7. The DNA of the CDR3 is TGTGCCAGCAGTTACTCACAGGGGGCGATTTCCGGCTACACCTTC. Protein: CASSYSQGAISGYTF.

The V call is TRBV28, the J call TRBJ1-1, with unresolved D. There are 14 residues in the CDR3. Germline V gene data show CDR1 as MDHEN and CDR2 as SYDVKM. Between the trimmed V and J ends, which lost 6 bases and 4 bases, there was a span of 15 bases. The CDR3 here is CASSPSRVPTEAFF. CDR3 in DNA: TGTGCCAGCAGCCCTTCTCGGGTTCCCACTGAAGCTTTCTTT.

V is TRBV5-1 and J is TRBJ1-2; TRBD1 agrees at 7 bases. The CDR3 extends over 13 amino acids. Germline CDR1 is SGHRS and CDR2 is YFSETQ. J was trimmed by 3 bases and V by 3 bases; bases with no gene match: 2. The CDR3 DNA is TGCGCCAGCAGCTCGGGACAGTACTATGGCTACACCTTC. The encoded protein is CASSSGQYYGYTF. Full variable domain (rest looked up from reference TRBV5-1 and TRBJ1-2): KAGVTQTPRYLIKTRGQQVTLSCSPISGHRSVSWYQQTPGQGLQFLFEYFSETQRNKGNFPGRFSGRQFSNSRSEMNVSTLELGDSALYLCASSSGQYYGYTFGSGTRLTVV.

V and J are TRBV4-1 and TRBJ2-3; possibly TRBD2 for D (7 bases). V lost 0 bases and J 4 bases, leaving 26 bases between the germline ends. Germline V gene data show CDR1 as MGHRA and CDR2 as YSYEKL. The CDR3 contains 20 residues. The CDR3 reads CASSQDLLGLGGGSADTQYF. Written as DNA, the CDR3 is TGCGCCAGCAGCCAAGATCTGTTGGGGCTAGGGGGAGGGTCAGCAGATACGCAGTATTTT.

The gene calls are TRBV4-1 and TRBJ1-2; possibly TRBD1 for D (5 bases). The CDR3 length is 14 residues. Germline CDR1 is MGHRA and CDR2 is YSYEKL. The V end was cut by 0 bases, the J end by 4 bases, with 9 bases between. CDR3 nucleotide sequence: TGCGCCAGCAGCCAAGACCCCGACAGCTATGGCTACACCTTC. Protein product: CASSQDPDSYGYTF.

On this clone itself: One junction end does not reproduce the germline sequence, and a read error may be involved. The chain carries TRBV5-5 and TRBJ1-1; D not certain. This CDR3 spans 11 amino acids. Germline assignment: CDR1 SGHKS and CDR2 YYEKEE (reference sequence). The CDR3 bases are TGTGCCAGCAGCTCCAATACCCGGCGGGGCTTT. As protein: CASSSNTRRGF.

The rearrangement uses TRBV6-4 and TRBJ1-4; 8 bases line up with TRBD1. This CDR3 is 18 amino acids long. The germline V gene has CDR1 MRHNA and CDR2 SNTAGT. Trimming took 5 bases from V and 0 from J; bases not matched to a gene: 11. DNA for the CDR3: TGTGCCAGCAGTATTTCCCGGGACAGGCCCCCAACTAATGAAAAACTGTTTTTT. Translation gives CASSISRDRPPTNEKLFF.

V is TRBV28 and J is TRBJ2-3; D is perhaps TRBD2 (6 bases). This CDR3 has 15 residues. Germline lookup yields CDR1 MDHEN and CDR2 SYDVKM. With 5 bases removed from V and 6 bases from J, the gap between germline ends came to 18 bases. The CDR3 sequence is CASSPLWGVGDTQYF. DNA for the CDR3: TGTGCCAGCAGTCCCCTGTGGGGGGTAGGCGATACGCAGTATTTT.

Sample share makes this clone medium-sized. The chain couples TRBV30 to TRBJ1-2; D is possibly TRBD1 (5 bases). This CDR3 is built from 13 residues. Germline values: CDR1 GTSNPN, CDR2 SVGIG (reference sequence). V lost 4 bases and J lost 6, with 15 bases in between. The CDR3 nucleotides read TGTGCCTGGAAGCATTGGGGCTCGGATGGCTACACCTTC. Translating it yields CAWKHWGSDGYTF.

The chain is built from TRBV25-1 and TRBJ1-1; D gene ambiguous. The V gene's germline CDR1 is MGHDK and CDR2 SYGVNS. The CDR3 has 13 residues. V dropped 2 bases and J dropped 12 bases, with 16 bases sitting between them. The CDR3 is CASSERWLRETFF. CDR3 nucleotides: TGTGCCAGCAGTGAAAGGTGGTTGAGGGAAACTTTCTTT. The variable domain in full, completed from reference TRBV25-1 and TRBJ1-1, reads EADIYQTPRYLVIGTGKKITLECSQTMGHDKMYWYQQDPGMELHLIHYSYGVNSTEKGDLSSESTVSRIRTEHFPLTLESARPSHTSQYLCASSERWLRETFFGQGTRLTVV.